The following is a TCR beta chain sequence with its context. The target of this receptor is not known. It has no much larger one-base neighbor in the sample; base qualities were not kept. The protocol used for the library was the immunoSEQ multiplex PCR assay. The multiplex PCR relied on a mix of 60 forward primers for TCR Vbeta segments and 13 reverse primers for TCR Jbeta segments. The CDR3 region of rearranged TCR beta genes was amplified from genomic DNA with a multiplex PCR assay. The Illumina HiSeq System was used to sequence the amplified TCR beta libraries as 87-base-pair reads. The source study handled its data this way. A later analysis counted about 80 million unique TCR beta chains across the 666 repertoires, and 10 million to 11 million of these chains were shared by at least two donors. Raw reads were error-corrected and collapsed into unique sequences by a nearest-neighbor algorithm in which closely related sequences were merged to remove PCR and sequencing errors. V, D and J gene segments were assigned by aligning CDR3 sequences to IMGT reference sequences. Each retained sequence needed at least a six-nucleotide match to both a V gene segment and a J gene segment. A rearrangement was called productive if the CDR3 had no stop codons and remained in frame with V and J, and every other rearrangement was called non-productive. Following IMGT convention, CDR3 was defined as the stretch from the second conserved V-encoded cysteine up to the conserved J-encoded phenylalanine. The earlier analysis of fewer than 700 of the donors excluded sequences that lacked an unambiguous match to a single V gene segment. An earlier analysis of roughly 590 of the donors called V segments functional above 56.7% productive rearrangements and segregating when the between-donor standard deviation exceeded 5%. A statistical classification framework was built for diagnosing cytomegalovirus status from the catalog of TCR beta chain sequences. In a later analysis, TCR nucleotide sequences were compared against IMGT/GENE-DB human TR gene sequences so that V and J genes could be assigned. The TCRdist pipeline was used in a later analysis to assign CDR3 sequences and most-parsimonious VDJ recombination scenarios. In a later analysis, each TCR beta chain was defined by its CDR3 amino acid sequence together with its V-gene family, and reads without a unique V-gene family were excluded. A later analysis removed 500 to 650 highly shared, low-generation-probability nucleotide sequences to deal with suspected cross-contamination and a sequencing artifact. A later analysis calculated a clonal expansion index for each public chain from normalized within-repertoire ranks of inferred template counts. A later analysis computed generation probabilities with a VDJ recombination model fitted to out-of-frame rearrangements, and checked the results against IGoR. In a later analysis, hypergeometric tests were used to score TCR-TCR, TCR-HLA and TCR-CMV co-occurrence, with a repertoire-size bias correction applied to TCR pairs. False discovery rates were estimated in a later analysis by permuting HLA or CMV assignments 20 times. In a later analysis, co-occurring TCRs were grouped using DBSCAN, and TCRdist sequence similarity was added for clustering within HLA-allele-positive subsets. Repertoires with fewer than 30,000 or more than 120,000 public chains were left out of co-occurrence clustering, as were about 5 repertoires with anomalous nucleotide sharing. TCRdb limited this immuneACCESS table to in-frame rearrangements with V and J called. A share of clones is missing; checked studies link under half to unresolved V genes, and the rest is unexplained. D and trimming were read from the DNA, whereas the V and J calls and clone size are those reported in that table. The sample has 95,000 to 150,000 clones on record, over 70% of them singletons. The leading ten clones occupy approximately 4% of the sample.

V trim: 3 bases; J trim: 3 bases; unmatched bases: 5. The germline V gene supplies CDR1 SGDLS and CDR2 YYNGEE. The CDR3 goes from the cysteine to the phenylalanine over 15 residues. Only the CDR3 DNA stays, 45 bases, in frame from base 1. The data were taken from a study of cytomegalovirus exposure and HLA in healthy donors (dated by TCRdb to about 2017). With respect to the entire study: According to an earlier analysis of several hundred of the donors, some 180 million T cells yielded 117 million unique TCR beta sequences and approximately 300 Gb of sequence data. Approximately 300 gigabases of sequencing data and approximately 80 million unique TCR sequences were included in an early release covering about 600 HLA-typed donors. Among the approximately 430 genotyped donors, under 90% belonged to the genetic ancestry cluster associated with self-reported Caucasian donors. The study aimed to test whether signatures of past pathogen exposure could be identified by cataloging public T cell receptors. The T cell repertoires of around 730 subjects were profiled by immunosequencing and related to cytomegalovirus serostatus. Besides the first cohort of 666 subjects, a separate validation cohort made up of roughly 120 different subjects was used. To predict cytomegalovirus infection status, the study brought together high-throughput TCR immunosequencing, statistical association of individual TCRs with disease status, and machine learning. In a later analysis, previously published TCR beta repertoires from about 670 donors were re-analyzed and high-resolution HLA genotyping was added so that TCR occurrence patterns could be studied. The later analysis used no new phenotypic data to find candidate immune exposures, relying instead on TCR beta sequences and their occurrence across donors. An earlier analysis of approximately 580 of the donors used high-throughput TCR beta sequencing to judge whether each TCR beta V gene segment behaved as functional or pseudogenic. Donor age, sex, ethnicity and CMV serostatus were collected together with the repertoire data. A later genetic analysis took genome-wide SNP genotypes for about 60% of the roughly 670 donors and used that subset as a discovery cohort. All discovery cohort repertoires had been generated on a single sequencing platform. Class I and class II HLA loci were covered by the typing at four-digit resolution. Typing coverage differed by locus: A, B, C, DRB1 and DQB1 were typed in roughly 629-640 donors, DQA1 in roughly 510, DPA1 in around 600, and DPB1 in around 440. Five DR-DQ haplotypes were treated as single units for association and clustering because of strong linkage in the cohort. Among around 400 genotyped donors of the cohort, an average of around 250,000 unique TCR beta nucleotide sequences was sequenced per donor, of which about 19% were non-productive.

The full study reports these points: It was suggested by the authors that the approach could potentially be generalized to other disease states and immunological phenotypes. Compared with the approximately 700-donor mean, donors in an Asian-associated ancestry cluster had fewer N-insertions in productive TCRs, according to a later genetic analysis. Because counts were too low, roughly 16 rarely observed V segments, including chromosome 9 orphons, were left out of the earlier analysis of 587 of the donors. Several of the top co-occurrence clusters appeared to be linked to parvovirus B19, influenza, CMV and Epstein-Barr virus, according to a later analysis. Because HLA typing was missing for some donors at each locus, association tests included only the typed subset. Three of the identified cytomegalovirus-associated TCR beta chains were confirmed in vitro to be specific for cytomegalovirus antigens. When HLA alleles, especially DR and DQ, strongly co-occurred, TCR associations were difficult to assign to individual alleles. For the cohort, immune exposure information was limited to CMV serostatus. At a false discovery rate of 0.05, a later analysis linked 16,951 TCR beta sequences to specific HLA alleles. In this cohort, only TCR beta chains were sequenced, and detectable features were limited by the absence of alpha or paired-chain data. Linkage disequilibrium might explain the correlated functional status among segregating V segments, but an unknown experimental factor could not be excluded. According to a later analysis, most CMV-associated TCR beta chains appeared to be HLA-restricted, and the HLA associations seemed to be driven largely by CMV exposure. In a later analysis, the rate of TCR association differed among HLA loci, with DRB1 alleles having the most associated TCRs and HLA-C alleles having the fewest. An earlier analysis of roughly 570 of the donors showed that most TCR beta V segments appeared in productive rearrangements either about 90% or about 30% of the time, which broadly matched IMGT annotations. A total of some 180 TCR beta chains were listed by the study as associated with cytomegalovirus. Presence/absence analyses assumed roughly uniform sequencing depth across donors, an assumption that may not hold. Compared with equally common non-associated chains, HLA-associated TCR beta chains in a later analysis were more clonally expanded and had lower generation probabilities. Most TCR sequences were observed very rarely across donors, whereas some public TCRs were present in many individuals. A cluster of highly shared sequence variants was judged likely to represent a technical artifact of the sequencing pipeline. The 87-base-pair reads could not distinguish some IMGT-functional V segments, including TRBV6-2 and TRBV6-3, so those segments were excluded. Cytomegalovirus status was reported to be diagnosed by the classifier with high specificity and sensitivity in both the original and validation cohorts. A later genetic analysis associated a missense DCLRE1C variant with V-gene and J-gene trimming of TCR beta chains, and an independent cohort replicated the association. A further reported finding was that TCR beta sequences accurately predicted the HLA-A and HLA-B alleles for most subjects in the first cohort.

In total, approximately 690 healthy bone marrow donors made up the cohort. All cohort members were sampled while nominally healthy, although unrecorded immune exposures were likely present. The donor was CMV seropositive and was included in the group of 289 seropositive cohort members. Each donor provided a peripheral blood sample, and peripheral blood mononuclear cells were used for TCR beta sequencing. Genomic DNA was extracted from the blood cell samples with the Qiagen DNeasy Blood Extraction Kit. Sequences were obtained from PBMCs. This chain is built from TRBV9 and TRBJ1-1, with TRBD1 identical over 10 junction bases. The TCR was taken from a man aged 18 to 35 in good health and CMV-seropositive. Here is the DNA: TGTGCCAGCAGCGCGACCGGGACAGGGGACACTGAAGCTTTCTTT. It specifies CASSATGTGDTEAFF.